The entry below gives a single TCR beta chain sequence along with its context. The junction does not match germline at one end; this may be a read error. The CDR3 is made up of 12 amino acids. Per germline, CDR1 SQVTM and CDR2 ANQGSEA. The sample originates from a study of tumor T cells in aggressive B-cell lymphoma. Measured with immunoSEQ multiplex PCR; TCRdb has only the in-frame clones, and not every one. The repertoire holds about 11,000 clones, with roughly 90% as singletons. The receptor comes from an adult with diffuse large B cell lymphoma. Sequencing input: tumor tissue. The chain combines TRBV29-1 with TRBJ1-1; a possible D gene is TRBD1 (6 bases). The CDR3 region has the DNA TGCAGCGTACAGGGTTGGAACACTGAAGCTTTTTTT. It specifies CSVQGWNTEAFF.